A selection of T cell receptor beta chains follows, all from one sample in a study of pediatric ulcerative colitis. Libraries were prepared by immunoSEQ multiplex PCR; TCRdb keeps only in-frame clonotypes and omits some of them. This sample has more than 40,000 clones, with 78% found just once. The sample consisted of gut tissue. These receptors were obtained from a girl between 10 and 17 years old with moderate ulcerative colitis. CDR3s include the opening cysteine and the closing phenylalanine or tryptophan. The D gene is left open where the match is weak. Size tells how often a clone was seen (once, few, many) or the class of an expanded clone, and some rows leave it out.

CDR3	DNA	V	D	size	J
CSARTDKNTEAFF	TGCAGCGCAAGGACAGATAAGAACACTGAAGCTTTCTTT	TRBV29-1	NA	NA	TRBJ1-1
CASGRTGENIQYF	TGTGCCAGCGGCCGGACAGGGGAAAACATTCAGTACTTC	TRBV7-9	TRBD1	NA	TRBJ2-4
CASSVVAGRSYEQYF	TGTGCCAGCAGTGTCGTAGCGGGACGATCCTACGAGCAGTACTTC	TRBV6-1	TRBD2	NA	TRBJ2-7
CASSYSTGRTLHF	TGTGCCAGCAGTTACTCAACAGGGAGGACCCTCCACTTT	TRBV6-5	NA	NA	TRBJ1-6
CASSRGAHEQYF	TGTGCCAGCTCCAGGGGCGCGCACGAGCAGTACTTC	TRBV18	NA	few	TRBJ2-7
CASSIAGQGGYSNQPQHF	TGTGCCAGTAGTATAGCGGGACAGGGGGGGTATAGCAATCAGCCCCAGCATTTT	TRBV19	TRBD1	NA	TRBJ1-5
CASSPGAGTQYF	TGTGCCAGCAGCCCCGGGGCCGGTACGCAGTATTTT	TRBV7-9	NA	NA	TRBJ2-3
CASSGPGLAGDEQYF	TGTGCCAGCAGCGGGCCGGGACTAGCGGGAGACGAGCAGTACTTC	TRBV13	TRBD2	NA	TRBJ2-7
CASSRSSGASYNEQFF	TGCGCCAGCAGCAGAAGTAGCGGGGCCTCCTACAATGAGCAGTTCTTC	TRBV5-1	TRBD2	once	TRBJ2-1
CASAWGTGELFF	TGTGCCAGCGCCTGGGGGACCGGGGAGCTGTTTTTT	TRBV28	NA	once	TRBJ2-2
CASSLGGWQPQHF	TGTGCCAGCAGCTTAGGAGGTTGGCAGCCCCAGCATTTT	TRBV7-8	NA	NA	TRBJ1-5
CASTSTSGRTGELFF	TGTGCCAGCACCTCGACTAGCGGGAGGACCGGGGAGCTGTTTTTT	TRBV27	TRBD2	NA	TRBJ2-2
CASSGSHTDTQYF	TGTGCCAGCAGCGGCTCCCACACAGATACGCAGTATTTT	TRBV9	NA	NA	TRBJ2-3
CASSLGFTGERYNEQFF	TGCGCCAGCAGCTTGGGGTTTACGGGAGAGAGATACAATGAGCAGTTCTTC	TRBV5-1	NA	NA	TRBJ2-1
CASSIGAREAFF	TGTGCCAGTAGTATCGGTGCTCGGGAAGCTTTCTTT	TRBV19	NA	few	TRBJ1-1
CASSTITGQETQYF	TGTGCCAGTAGTACTATTACCGGCCAAGAGACCCAGTACTTC	TRBV19	NA	NA	TRBJ2-5